These 20 T cell receptor beta chains share one sample of origin, sequenced in a study of T cell responses to AZD1222 COVID-19 vaccine (dated by TCRdb to 2020 to 2022). Receptor amplification or capture employed the immunoSEQ multiplex PCR assay. This immuneACCESS table, as held by TCRdb, lists in-frame sequences with V and J called but not all clones. Of the missing ones, under half trace to an unresolved V gene in checked studies; the others have no known cause. In all, the sample holds around 180,000 clones, and 85% to 90% of those were seen once. The ten largest clones add up to 6.5% to 8.5% of the sample. According to the study, the label for this sample's time point signals: baseline before first vaccination. The sample in question was peripheral blood, obtained on day 0 of AZD1222 vaccination. These receptors all come from an adult in good health.

The rearrangement links TRBV7-9 to TRBJ2-1; D not resolved. Trimming took 3 bases from V and 7 from J, leaving 4 bases between them. This CDR3 comprises 11 residues. CDR1 and CDR2 from the germline V gene are SEHNR and FQNEAQ (reference sequence). CDR3 nucleotide sequence: TGTGCCAGCAGCTTTGGGAATGAGCAGTTCTTC. It yields the protein CASSFGNEQFF.

V gene TRBV5-6 combines with J gene TRBJ2-7, with D perhaps being TRBD1 or TRBD2 (5 bases each). The CDR3 length is 16 residues. CDR1 and CDR2 from the germline V gene are SGHDT and YYEEEE. With 0 bases removed from V and 4 bases from J, the gap between germline ends came to 17 bases. The chain's CDR3 is CASSLGTAGRAYEQYF. The CDR3 DNA sequence: TGTGCCAGCAGCTTGGGAACGGCAGGGCGGGCTTACGAGCAGTACTTC.

The gene calls are TRBV6-5 and TRBJ2-7, with D perhaps being TRBD1 or TRBD2 (5 bases each). Germline V lookup: CDR1 MNHEY, CDR2 SVGAGI. Trimming left V 4 bases short and J 4 bases short, with 14 bases between. The CDR3 length is 14 residues. CDR3 residues: CASSSSRDVYEQYF. For the CDR3, the DNA is TGTGCCAGCAGTTCGTCCCGGGACGTTTACGAGCAGTACTTC.

The CDR3 coding sequence is TGTGCCACCTCCCGACAGGGAACCTACGAGCAGTACGTC. Its protein is CATSRQGTYEQYV. The chain couples TRBV24-1 to TRBJ2-7; 7 bases are a match to TRBD1. Germline values: CDR1 KGHDR, CDR2 SFDVKD. V lost 9 bases, J lost 2 bases, and 6 bases stayed unmatched. The CDR3 is made up of 13 amino acids.

The J gene is TRBJ2-3, the V gene TRBV12-3 or TRBV12-4; 7 positions agree with TRBD2. V dropped 7 bases and J dropped 5; count of bases not matched to a gene: 6. The CDR3 is 13 amino acids. In nucleotides, the CDR3 is TGTGCCAGCACCCTTTGGGGGGGAGATACGCAGTATTTT. Encoded protein: CASTLWGGDTQYF.

The chain employs TRBV7-2 and TRBJ2-1; the D is unclear. The germline V gene has CDR1 SGHTA and CDR2 FQGNSA. The CDR3 contains 14 residues. V was clipped by 5 bases and J by 4 bases, with 12 bases between them. As DNA, the CDR3 is TGTGCCAGCAGCCTGGTAAGGCTATACAATGAGCAGTTCTTC. It encodes CASSLVRLYNEQFF. Full variable domain (missing parts from reference TRBV7-2 and TRBJ2-1): GAGVSQSPSNKVTEKGKDVELRCDPISGHTALYWYRQSLGQGLEFLIYFQGNSAPDKSGLPSDRFSAERTGGSVSTLTIQRTQQEDSAVYLCASSLVRLYNEQFFGPGTRLTVL.

Only one count was recorded for this clone. V gene TRBV7-2 combines with J gene TRBJ2-3; D unclear. The CDR3 is 16 amino acids. Trimming removed 5 bases from V and 0 bases from J, with 15 bases in between. From germline, CDR1 is SGHTA and CDR2 FQGNSA. CDR3 sequence reads: CASSPRPYSSTDTQYF. The CDR3 DNA follows: TGTGCCAGCAGCCCGAGGCCATACTCTAGCACAGATACGCAGTATTTT.

DNA of the CDR3: TGTGCCAGCAGCGTAGAAGGGACTAAAACAGATACGCAGTATTTT. It yields the protein CASSVEGTKTDTQYF. V usage is TRBV9 and J usage is TRBJ2-3; 7 bases are a match to TRBD2. V was pared by 0 bases and J by 3 bases, with 4 bases of the junction left unmatched. The CDR3 consists of 15 residues. CDR1 and CDR2 from the germline V gene are SGDLS and YYNGEE. The full variable domain, with the rest looked up from reference TRBV9 and TRBJ2-3, is DSGVTQTPKHLITATGQRVTLRCSPRSGDLSVYWYQQSLDQGLQFLIQYYNGEERAKGNILERFSAQQFPDLHSELNLSSLELGDSALYFCASSVEGTKTDTQYFGPGTRLTVL.

The J gene is TRBJ1-5, the V gene TRBV3-1 (or the pseudogene TRBV3-2); D not resolved. The CDR3 is 12 residues long. V gave up 1 base and J gave up 5 bases, with 3 bases separating them. The germline V gene has CDR1 LGHDT and CDR2 YNNKEL (reference sequence). For the CDR3, the DNA is TGTGCCAGCAGCCAAGGGTATCAGCCCCAGCATTTT. Its protein product is CASSQGYQPQHF.

The DNA for the CDR3 is TGTGCCAGCAGCCATTACTACAGGGGGGGCTATGGCTACACCTTC. Translation: CASSHYYRGGYGYTF. The V gene is TRBV3-1 (or the pseudogene TRBV3-2), the J gene TRBJ1-2; 8 bases map to TRBD1. The CDR3 consists of 15 residues. V lost 3 bases to trimming and J lost 4 bases; unmatched junction nucleotides: 7. Per the germline V gene, CDR1 is LGHDT and CDR2 is YNNKEL (reference sequence).

This chain links TRBV7-3 with TRBJ2-5, with 10 bases aligning to TRBD1. CDR1 SGHTA and CDR2 FQGTGA come from the germline V gene. V lost 3 bases and J lost 2; bases outside the gene matches: 6. CDR3 length: 16 amino acids. The CDR3 nucleotides are TGTGCCAGCAGCTTGGGGCCGGGACAGGGGCAAGAGACCCAGTACTTC. Translating gives CASSLGPGQGQETQYF.

The genes are TRBV28 and TRBJ2-7, with D perhaps matching TRBD2 (5 bases). The V gene lost 7 bases and the J gene lost 3 bases, with 16 bases spanning the gap. This CDR3 contains 14 residues. Looked up from germline, CDR1 is MDHEN and CDR2 is SYDVKM. The CDR3 is CASIGKDNYYEQYF. The CDR3 coding sequence is TGTGCCAGCATCGGGAAGGATAATTACTACGAGCAGTACTTC.

In this sample, this clone turned up a few times. The rearrangement uses TRBV4-1 and TRBJ1-4, with D perhaps TRBD1 (5 bases). CDR1 MGHRA and CDR2 YSYEKL come from the germline V gene. The CDR3 length is 15 residues. Trimming removed 3 bases at V and 4 bases at J, with 12 bases between. The CDR3 DNA is TGCGCCAGCAGCCAGGCCGGGACTCATAATGAAAAACTGTTTTTT. It yields the protein CASSQAGTHNEKLFF.

In this sample, this clone turned up many times. The chain links TRBV7-8 to TRBJ2-7; possibly TRBD2 for D (5 bases). Germline CDR1 reads SGHVS; CDR2 reads FQNEAQ. The CDR3 covers 13 residues. Trimming stripped 4 bases from V and 3 bases from J, with 10 bases between. The CDR3 DNA reads as TGTGCCAGCAGCTCGGGCGGGCTCTACGAGCAGTACTTC. It yields the protein CASSSGGLYEQYF.

The CDR3 reads CASSFLGPTSLNYGYTF. As DNA, the CDR3 is TGTGCCAGCAGCTTTTTGGGACCCACATCACTGAACTATGGCTACACCTTC. J is TRBJ1-2 and V is TRBV7-9; D may be TRBD1 (5 bases). Germline-derived CDR1 and CDR2 are SEHNR and FQNEAQ (reference sequence). The CDR3 runs to 17 residues. V dropped 3 bases and J dropped 2 bases, with 19 bases sitting between them.

The CDR3 spells CASREQGAAGNTIYF. The CDR3 bases are TGCGCCAGCAGGGAACAGGGGGCGGCTGGAAACACCATATATTTT. V gene TRBV5-1 combines with J gene TRBJ1-3, with 9 bases fitting TRBD1. J lost 2 bases, V lost 5 bases, and 5 bases had no gene match. Germline lookup yields CDR1 SGHRS and CDR2 YFSETQ. The CDR3 is 15 residues long.

The V and J genes are TRBV24-1 and TRBJ1-5; 7 nucleotides align to TRBD1. V lost 5 bases, J lost 0 bases, and 18 bases stayed unmatched. CDR3 length: 20 amino acids. CDR1 and CDR2 (germline): KGHDR, SFDVKD. The CDR3 here is CATSVTPQQGRRYSNQPQHF. The CDR3 nucleotides are TGTGCCACCAGTGTCACCCCCCAACAGGGGCGGAGGTATAGCAATCAGCCCCAGCATTTT.

This chain uses TRBV15 with TRBJ2-1, with TRBD1 as a possible D gene (6 bases). V gave up 2 bases and J gave up 5 bases, with 19 bases separating them. Germline CDR1 and CDR2: LNHNV and YYDKDF (reference sequence). The CDR3 sequence is 17 residues long. CDR3: CATSRTHRQVLNNEQFF. CDR3 DNA sequence: TGTGCCACCAGCAGAACCCACCGACAGGTCCTTAACAATGAGCAGTTCTTC.

This chain connects TRBV5-1 to TRBJ1-1, with D uncertain. The CDR3 spans 14 residues. The germline V and J ends were trimmed by 0 bases and 6 bases, with 12 bases remaining between them. Germline CDR1 SGHRS, CDR2 YFSETQ. The CDR3 bases are TGCGCCAGCAGCTTGGAACCTAACAAGGCTGAAGCTTTCTTT. As protein: CASSLEPNKAEAFF.

The genes are TRBV28 and TRBJ1-2; TRBD1 matches at 8 bases. The CDR3 contains 13 residues. J was trimmed by 6 bases and V by 3 bases; bases with no gene match: 3. Germline V gene sequence: CDR1 MDHEN, CDR2 SYDVKM. CDR3 in amino acids: CASSFEDRDGYTF. CDR3 bases: TGTGCCAGCAGTTTTGAGGACAGGGATGGCTACACCTTC.